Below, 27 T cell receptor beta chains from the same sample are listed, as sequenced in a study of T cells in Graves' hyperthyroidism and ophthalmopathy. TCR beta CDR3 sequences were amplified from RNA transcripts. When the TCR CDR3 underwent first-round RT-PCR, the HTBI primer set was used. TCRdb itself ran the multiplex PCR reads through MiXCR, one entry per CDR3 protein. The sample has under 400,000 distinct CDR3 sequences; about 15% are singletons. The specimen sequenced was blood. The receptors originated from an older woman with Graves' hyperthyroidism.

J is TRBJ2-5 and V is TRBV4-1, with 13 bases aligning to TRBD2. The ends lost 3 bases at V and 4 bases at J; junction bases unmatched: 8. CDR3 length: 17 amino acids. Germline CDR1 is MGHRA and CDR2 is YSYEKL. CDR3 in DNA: TGCGCCAGCAGCCACGGACTAGCGGGAGAGGGGCGAGAGACCCAGTACTTC. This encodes CASSHGLAGEGRETQYF.

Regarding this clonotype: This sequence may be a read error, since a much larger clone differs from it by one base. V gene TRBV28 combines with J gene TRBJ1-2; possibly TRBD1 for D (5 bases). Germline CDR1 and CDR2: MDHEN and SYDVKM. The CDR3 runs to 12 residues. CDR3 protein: CASRGGNYGYIF. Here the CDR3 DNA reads TGTGCCAGCAGGGGGGGGAACTATGGCTACATCTTC.

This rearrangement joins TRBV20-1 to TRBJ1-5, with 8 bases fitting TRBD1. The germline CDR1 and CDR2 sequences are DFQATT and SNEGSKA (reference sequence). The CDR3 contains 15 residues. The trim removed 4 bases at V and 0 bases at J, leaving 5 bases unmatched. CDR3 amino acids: CSAKYRGSSNQPQHF. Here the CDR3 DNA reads TGCAGTGCTAAGTACAGGGGGAGTAGCAATCAGCCCCAGCATTTT.

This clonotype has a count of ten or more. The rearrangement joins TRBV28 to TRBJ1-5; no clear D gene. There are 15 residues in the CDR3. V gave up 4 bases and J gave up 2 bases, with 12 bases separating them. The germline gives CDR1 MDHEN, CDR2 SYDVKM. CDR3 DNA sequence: TGTGCCAGCAGTTGGGTGGGCGCTGGCAATCAGCCCCAGCATTTT. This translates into CASSWVGAGNQPQHF.

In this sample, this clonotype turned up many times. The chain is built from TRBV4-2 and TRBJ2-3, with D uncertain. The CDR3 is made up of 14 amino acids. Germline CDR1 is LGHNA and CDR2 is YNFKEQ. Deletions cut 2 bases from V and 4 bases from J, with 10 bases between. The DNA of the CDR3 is TGTGCCAGCAGCCAACATCTACTCCCAGATACGCAGTATTTT. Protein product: CASSQHLLPDTQYF.

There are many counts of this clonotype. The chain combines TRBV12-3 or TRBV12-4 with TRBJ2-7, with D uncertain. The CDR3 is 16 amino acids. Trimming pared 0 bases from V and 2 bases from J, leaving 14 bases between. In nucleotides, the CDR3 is TGTGCCAGCAGTTTAGCCGGTTGGACGGCGACCTACGAGCAGTACTTC. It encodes CASSLAGWTATYEQYF.

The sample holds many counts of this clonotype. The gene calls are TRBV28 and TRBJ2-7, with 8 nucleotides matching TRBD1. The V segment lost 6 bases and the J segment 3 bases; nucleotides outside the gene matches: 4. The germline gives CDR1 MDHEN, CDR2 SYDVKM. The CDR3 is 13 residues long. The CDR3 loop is CASRQGGFYEQYF. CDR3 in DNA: TGTGCCAGCAGACAGGGGGGCTTCTACGAGCAGTACTTC. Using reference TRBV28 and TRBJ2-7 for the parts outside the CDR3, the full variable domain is DVKVTQSSRYLVKRTGEKVFLECVQDMDHENMFWYRQDPGLGLRLIYFSYDVKMKEKGDIPEGYSVSREKKERFSLILESASTNQTSMYLCASRQGGFYEQYFGPGTRLTVT.

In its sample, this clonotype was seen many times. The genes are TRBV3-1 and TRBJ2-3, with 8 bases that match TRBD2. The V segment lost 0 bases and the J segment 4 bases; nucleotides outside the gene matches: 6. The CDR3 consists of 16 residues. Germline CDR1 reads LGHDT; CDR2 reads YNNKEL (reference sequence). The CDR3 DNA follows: TGTGCCAGCAGCCAAGAGGGTAGCGGGGATTCAGATACGCAGTATTTT. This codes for CASSQEGSGDSDTQYF.

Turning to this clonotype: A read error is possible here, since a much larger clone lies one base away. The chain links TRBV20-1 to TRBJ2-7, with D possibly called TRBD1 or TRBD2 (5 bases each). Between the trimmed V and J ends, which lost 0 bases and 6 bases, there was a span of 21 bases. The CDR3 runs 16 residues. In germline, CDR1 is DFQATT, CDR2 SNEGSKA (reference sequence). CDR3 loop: CSARDGVGNGAGEQYF. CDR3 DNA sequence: TGCAGTGCTAGAGATGGCGTGGGGAACGGGGCGGGCGAGCAGTACTTC.

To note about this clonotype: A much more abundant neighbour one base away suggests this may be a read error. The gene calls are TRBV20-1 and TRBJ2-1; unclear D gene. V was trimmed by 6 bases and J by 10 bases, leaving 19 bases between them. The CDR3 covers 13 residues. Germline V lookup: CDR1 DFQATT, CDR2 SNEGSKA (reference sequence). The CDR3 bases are TGCAGTGCAAAAGTGTACGGGCCTTGGGAGCAGTTCTTC. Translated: CSAKVYGPWEQFF.

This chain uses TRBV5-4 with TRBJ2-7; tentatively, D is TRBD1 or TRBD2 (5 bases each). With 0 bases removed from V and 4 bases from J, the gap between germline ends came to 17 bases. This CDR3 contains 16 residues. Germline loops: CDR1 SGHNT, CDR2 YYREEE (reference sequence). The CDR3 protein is CASSLAMGVARYEQYF. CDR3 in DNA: TGTGCCAGCAGCTTGGCCATGGGGGTAGCGAGGTACGAGCAGTACTTC.

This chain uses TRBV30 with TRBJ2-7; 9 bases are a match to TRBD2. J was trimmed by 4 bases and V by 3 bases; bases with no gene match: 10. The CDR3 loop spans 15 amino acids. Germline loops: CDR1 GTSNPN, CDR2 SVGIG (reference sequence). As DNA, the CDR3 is TGTGCCTGGAGGATTGGCGGGAGGGCCTGGTACGAGCAGTACTTC. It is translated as CAWRIGGRAWYEQYF.

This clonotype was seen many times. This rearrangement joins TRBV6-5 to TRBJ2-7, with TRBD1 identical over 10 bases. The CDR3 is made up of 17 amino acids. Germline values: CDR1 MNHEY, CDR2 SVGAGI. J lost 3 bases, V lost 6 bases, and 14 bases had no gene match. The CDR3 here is CASRATGTGVSGYEQYF. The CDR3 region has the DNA TGTGCCAGCAGGGCTACCGGGACAGGGGTTTCCGGCTACGAGCAGTACTTC.

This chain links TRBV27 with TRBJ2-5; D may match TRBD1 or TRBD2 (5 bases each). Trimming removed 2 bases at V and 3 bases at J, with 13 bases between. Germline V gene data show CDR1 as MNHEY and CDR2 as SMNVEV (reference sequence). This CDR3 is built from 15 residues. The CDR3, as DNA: TGTGCCAGCAGTTTAATGGGGACCAAAGAAGAGACCCAGTACTTC. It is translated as CASSLMGTKEETQYF.

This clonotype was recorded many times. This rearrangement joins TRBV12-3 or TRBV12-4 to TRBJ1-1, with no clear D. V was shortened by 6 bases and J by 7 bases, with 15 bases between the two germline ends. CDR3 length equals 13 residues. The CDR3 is CASRGRPTNEAFF. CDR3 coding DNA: TGTGCCAGCAGAGGCCGACCGACCAATGAAGCTTTCTTT.

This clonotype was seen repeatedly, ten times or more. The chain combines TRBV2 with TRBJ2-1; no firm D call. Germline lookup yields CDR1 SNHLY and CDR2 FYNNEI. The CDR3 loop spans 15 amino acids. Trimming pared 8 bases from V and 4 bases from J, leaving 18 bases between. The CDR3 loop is CASQRSQARYNEQFF. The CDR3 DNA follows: TGTGCCAGCCAGCGCTCGCAAGCACGATACAATGAGCAGTTCTTC.

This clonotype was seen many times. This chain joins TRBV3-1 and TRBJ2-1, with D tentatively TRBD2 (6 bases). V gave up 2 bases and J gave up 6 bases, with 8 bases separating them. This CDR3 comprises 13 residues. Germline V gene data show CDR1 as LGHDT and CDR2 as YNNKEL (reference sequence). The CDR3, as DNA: TGTGCCAGCAGCCAACGGGGGAGCAATGAGCAGTTCTTC. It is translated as CASSQRGSNEQFF.

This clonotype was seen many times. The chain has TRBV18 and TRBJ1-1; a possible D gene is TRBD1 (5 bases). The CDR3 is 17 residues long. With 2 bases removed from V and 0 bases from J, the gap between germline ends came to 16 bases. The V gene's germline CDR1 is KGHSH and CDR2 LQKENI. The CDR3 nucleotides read TGTGCCAGCTCACCATCCGGGACGCTGATCATGAACACTGAAGCTTTCTTT. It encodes CASSPSGTLIMNTEAFF.

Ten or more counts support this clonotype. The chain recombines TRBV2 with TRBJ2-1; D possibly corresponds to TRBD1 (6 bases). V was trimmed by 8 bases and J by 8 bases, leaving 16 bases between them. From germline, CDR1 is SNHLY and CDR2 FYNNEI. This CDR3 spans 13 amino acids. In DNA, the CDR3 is TGTGCCAGCGGGGGCAGGGGTCGGGATGAGCAGTTCTTC. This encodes CASGGRGRDEQFF.

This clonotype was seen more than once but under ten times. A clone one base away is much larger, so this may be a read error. CDR3 DNA: TGTGCCTGGACCGGCACAGATACGCAGTATTTT. It specifies CAWTGTDTQYF. This rearrangement joins TRBV30 to TRBJ2-3; no firm D call. Germline V gene sequence: CDR1 GTSNPN, CDR2 SVGIG (reference sequence). Trimming cost V 4 bases and J 1 base, with 3 bases left between them. The CDR3 covers 11 residues.

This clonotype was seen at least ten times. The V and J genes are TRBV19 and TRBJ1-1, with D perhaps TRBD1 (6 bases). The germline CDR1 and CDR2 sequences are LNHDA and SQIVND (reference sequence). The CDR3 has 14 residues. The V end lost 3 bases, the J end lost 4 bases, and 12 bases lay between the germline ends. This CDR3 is CASSIFGGPTEAFF. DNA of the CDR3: TGTGCCAGTAGTATCTTCGGGGGGCCCACTGAAGCTTTCTTT.

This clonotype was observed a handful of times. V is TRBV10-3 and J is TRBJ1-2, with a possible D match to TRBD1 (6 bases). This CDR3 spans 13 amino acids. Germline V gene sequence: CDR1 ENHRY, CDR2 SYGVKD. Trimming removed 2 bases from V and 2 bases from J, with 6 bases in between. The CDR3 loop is CAISETGNYGYTF. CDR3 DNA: TGTGCCATCAGTGAGACAGGGAACTATGGCTACACCTTC.

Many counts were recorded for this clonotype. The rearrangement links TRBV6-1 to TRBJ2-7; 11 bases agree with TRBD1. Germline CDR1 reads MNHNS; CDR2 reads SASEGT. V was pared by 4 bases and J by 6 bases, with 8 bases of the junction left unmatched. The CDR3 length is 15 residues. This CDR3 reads CASSAGTGGQSEQYF. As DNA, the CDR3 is TGTGCCAGCAGTGCCGGGACAGGGGGTCAAAGCGAGCAGTACTTC.

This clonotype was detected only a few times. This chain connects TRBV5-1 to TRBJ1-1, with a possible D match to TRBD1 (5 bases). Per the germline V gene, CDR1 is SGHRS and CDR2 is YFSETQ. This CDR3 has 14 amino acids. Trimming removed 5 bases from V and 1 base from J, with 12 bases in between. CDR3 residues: CASSHGTENTEAFF. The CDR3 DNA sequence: TGCGCCAGCAGTCACGGGACGGAGAACACTGAAGCTTTCTTT.

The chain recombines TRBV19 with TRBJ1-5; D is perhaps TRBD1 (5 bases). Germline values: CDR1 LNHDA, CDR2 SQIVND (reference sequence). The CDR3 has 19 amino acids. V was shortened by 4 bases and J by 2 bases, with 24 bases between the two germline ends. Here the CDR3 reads CASSTRRNSGRLGNQPQHF. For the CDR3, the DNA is TGTGCCAGTAGTACGAGGAGGAACTCGGGACGGCTGGGCAATCAGCCCCAGCATTTT.

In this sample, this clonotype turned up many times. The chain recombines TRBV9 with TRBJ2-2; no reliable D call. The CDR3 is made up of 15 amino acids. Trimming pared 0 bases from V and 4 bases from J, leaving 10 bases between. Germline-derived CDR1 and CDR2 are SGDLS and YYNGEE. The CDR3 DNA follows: TGTGCCAGCAGCGTAGCAGCGACCTTCACCGGGGAGCTGTTTTTT. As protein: CASSVAATFTGELFF.

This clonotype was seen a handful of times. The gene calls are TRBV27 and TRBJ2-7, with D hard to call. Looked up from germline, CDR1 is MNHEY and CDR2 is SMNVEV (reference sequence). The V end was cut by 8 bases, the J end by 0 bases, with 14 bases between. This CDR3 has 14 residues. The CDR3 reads CASRSYLSSYEQYF. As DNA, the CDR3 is TGTGCCAGCCGTAGTTATTTAAGCTCCTACGAGCAGTACTTC.